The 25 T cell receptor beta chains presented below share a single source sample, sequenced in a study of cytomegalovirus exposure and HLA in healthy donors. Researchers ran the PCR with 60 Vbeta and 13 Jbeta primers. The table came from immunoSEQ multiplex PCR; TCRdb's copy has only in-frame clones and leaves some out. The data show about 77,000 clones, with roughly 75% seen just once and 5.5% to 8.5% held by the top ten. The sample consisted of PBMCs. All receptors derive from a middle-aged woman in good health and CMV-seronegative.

The CDR3 DNA is TGTGCCAGCAAGAGGGGGAAGAGCTCCTACAATGAGCAGTTCTTC. This gives the protein CASKRGKSSYNEQFF. V is TRBV27 and J is TRBJ2-1; a possible D gene is TRBD1 (6 bases). Trimming stripped 7 bases from V and 0 bases from J, with 13 bases between. The CDR3 consists of 15 residues. From germline, CDR1 is MNHEY and CDR2 SMNVEV (reference sequence).

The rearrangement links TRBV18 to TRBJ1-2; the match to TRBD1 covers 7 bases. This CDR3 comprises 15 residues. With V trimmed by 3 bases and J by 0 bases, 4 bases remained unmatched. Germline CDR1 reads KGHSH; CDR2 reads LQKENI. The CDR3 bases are TGTGCCAGCTCACCCGCGGGACAGTCTAACTATGGCTACACCTTC. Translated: CASSPAGQSNYGYTF.

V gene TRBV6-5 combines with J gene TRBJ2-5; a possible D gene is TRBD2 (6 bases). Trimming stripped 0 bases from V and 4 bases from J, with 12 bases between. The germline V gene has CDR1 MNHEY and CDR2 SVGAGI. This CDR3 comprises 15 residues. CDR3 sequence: CASSYSRGAGETQYF. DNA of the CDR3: TGTGCCAGCAGTTACTCGCGGGGTGCAGGAGAGACCCAGTACTTC.

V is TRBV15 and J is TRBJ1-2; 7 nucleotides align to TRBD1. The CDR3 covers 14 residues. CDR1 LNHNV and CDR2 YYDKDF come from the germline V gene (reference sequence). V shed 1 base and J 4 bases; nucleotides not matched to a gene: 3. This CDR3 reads CATSRGQGGYGYTF. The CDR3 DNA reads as TGTGCCACCAGCAGAGGACAGGGAGGCTATGGCTACACCTTC.

CDR3 nucleotides: TGTGCCTGGAGAACTCTAGCGGGGGCCTACGAGCAGTACTTC. Its protein is CAWRTLAGAYEQYF. This sequence joins TRBV30 and TRBJ2-7; 10 nucleotides match TRBD2. The CDR3 is 14 residues long. Germline loops: CDR1 GTSNPN, CDR2 SVGIG (reference sequence). J gave up 2 bases and V 3 bases, and 4 bases lay outside the gene matches.

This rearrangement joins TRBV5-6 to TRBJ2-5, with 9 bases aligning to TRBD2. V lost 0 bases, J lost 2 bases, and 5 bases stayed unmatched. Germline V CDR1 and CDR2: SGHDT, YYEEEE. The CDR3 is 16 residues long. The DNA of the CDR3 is TGTGCCAGCAGCTTGGTGGCGGGGGGGCGGCAAGAGACCCAGTACTTC. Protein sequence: CASSLVAGGRQETQYF.

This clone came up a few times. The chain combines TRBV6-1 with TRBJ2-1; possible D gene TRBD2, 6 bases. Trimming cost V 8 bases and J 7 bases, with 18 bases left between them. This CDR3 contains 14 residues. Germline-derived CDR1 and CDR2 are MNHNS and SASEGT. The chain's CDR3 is CASGGLLLSNEQFF. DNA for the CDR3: TGTGCCAGCGGTGGACTACTACTTTCGAATGAGCAGTTCTTC.

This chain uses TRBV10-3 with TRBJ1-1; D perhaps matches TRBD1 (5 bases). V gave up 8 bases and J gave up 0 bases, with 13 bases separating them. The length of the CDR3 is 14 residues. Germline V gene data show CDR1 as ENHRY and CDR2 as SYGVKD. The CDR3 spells CAISVGGMNTEAFF. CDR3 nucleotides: TGTGCCATCTCCGTGGGGGGGATGAACACTGAAGCTTTCTTT.

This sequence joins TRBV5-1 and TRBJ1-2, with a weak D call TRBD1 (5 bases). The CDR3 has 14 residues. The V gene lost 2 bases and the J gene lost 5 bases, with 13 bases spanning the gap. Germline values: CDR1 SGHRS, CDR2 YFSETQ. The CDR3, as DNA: TGCGCCAGCAGCTTAGGGGTCAGCGCTTATGGCTACACCTTC. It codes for CASSLGVSAYGYTF.

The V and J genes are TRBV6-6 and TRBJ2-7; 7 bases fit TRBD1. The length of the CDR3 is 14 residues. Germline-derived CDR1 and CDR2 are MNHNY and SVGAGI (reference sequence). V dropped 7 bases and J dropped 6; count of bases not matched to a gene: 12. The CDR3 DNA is TGTGCCAGCAATCTGGGCGGACAGGCTGGCGAGCAGTACTTC. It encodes CASNLGGQAGEQYF.

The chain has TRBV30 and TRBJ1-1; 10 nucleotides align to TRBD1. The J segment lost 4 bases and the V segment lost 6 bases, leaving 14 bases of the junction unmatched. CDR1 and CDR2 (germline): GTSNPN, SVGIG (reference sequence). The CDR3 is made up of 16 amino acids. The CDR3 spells CACTPIRDRGITEAFF. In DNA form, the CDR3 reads TGTGCCTGTACTCCCATCCGGGACAGGGGAATCACTGAAGCTTTCTTT. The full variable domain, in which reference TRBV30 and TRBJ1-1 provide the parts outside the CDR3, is SQTIHQWPATLVQPVGSPLSLECTVEGTSNPNLYWYRQAAGRGLQLLFYSVGIGQISSEVPQNLSASRPQDRQFILSSKKLLLSDSGFYLCACTPIRDRGITEAFFGQGTRLTVV.

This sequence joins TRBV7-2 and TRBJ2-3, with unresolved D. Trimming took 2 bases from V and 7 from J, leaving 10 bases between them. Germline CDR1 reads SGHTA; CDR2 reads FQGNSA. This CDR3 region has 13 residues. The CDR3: CASSLRHMYTQYF. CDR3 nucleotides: TGTGCCAGCAGCTTAAGACACATGTATACGCAGTATTTT.

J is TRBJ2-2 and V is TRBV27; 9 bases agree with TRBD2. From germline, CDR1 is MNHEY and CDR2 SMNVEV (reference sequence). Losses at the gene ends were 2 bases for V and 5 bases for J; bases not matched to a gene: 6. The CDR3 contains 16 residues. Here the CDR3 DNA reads TGTGCCAGCAGTTTAGGCGGGGGGGCGGAAACCGGGGAGCTGTTTTTT. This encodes CASSLGGGAETGELFF.

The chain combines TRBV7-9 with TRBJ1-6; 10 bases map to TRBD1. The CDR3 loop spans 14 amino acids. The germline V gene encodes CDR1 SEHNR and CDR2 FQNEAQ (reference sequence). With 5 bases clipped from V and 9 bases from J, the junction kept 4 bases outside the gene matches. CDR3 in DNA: TGTGCCAGCAGCCCGTGGACAGGGGGTTCACCCCTCCACTTT. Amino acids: CASSPWTGGSPLHF.

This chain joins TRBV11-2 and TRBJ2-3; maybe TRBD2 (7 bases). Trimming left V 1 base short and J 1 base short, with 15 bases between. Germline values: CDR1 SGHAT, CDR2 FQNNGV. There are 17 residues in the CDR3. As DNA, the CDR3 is TGTGCCAGCAGCTTAGGTCGGGGGGCCCTGTGCACAGATACGCAGTATTTT. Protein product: CASSLGRGALCTDTQYF.

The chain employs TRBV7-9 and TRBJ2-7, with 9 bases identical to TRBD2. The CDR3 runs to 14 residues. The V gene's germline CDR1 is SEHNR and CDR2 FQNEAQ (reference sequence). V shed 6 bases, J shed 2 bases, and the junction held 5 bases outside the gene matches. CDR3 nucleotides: TGTGCCAGCAGTTTGGCGGGGGGGACCTACGAGCAGTACTTC. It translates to CASSLAGGTYEQYF. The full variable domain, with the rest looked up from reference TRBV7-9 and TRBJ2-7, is DTGVSQNPRHKITKRGQNVTFRCDPISEHNRLYWYRQTLGQGPEFLTYFQNEAQLEKSRLLSDRFSAERPKGSFSTLEIQRTEQGDSAMYLCASSLAGGTYEQYFGPGTRLTVT.

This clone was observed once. CDR3 sequence: CASNLAGGLEERTQYF. The CDR3 coding sequence is TGCGCCAGCAATTTAGCGGGGGGATTAGAAGAGCGGACCCAGTACTTC. This chain connects TRBV10-2 to TRBJ2-5; 10 nucleotides line up with TRBD2. CDR3 size: 16 residues. The J segment lost 7 bases and the V segment lost 7 bases, leaving 15 bases of the junction unmatched. Germline values: CDR1 WSHSY, CDR2 SAAADI.

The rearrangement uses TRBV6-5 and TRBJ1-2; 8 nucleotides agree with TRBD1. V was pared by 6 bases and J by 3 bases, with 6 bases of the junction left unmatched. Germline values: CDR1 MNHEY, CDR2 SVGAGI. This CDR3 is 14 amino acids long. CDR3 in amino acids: CASRDQGADYGYTF. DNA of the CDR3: TGTGCCAGCAGAGATCAGGGGGCTGACTATGGCTACACCTTC.

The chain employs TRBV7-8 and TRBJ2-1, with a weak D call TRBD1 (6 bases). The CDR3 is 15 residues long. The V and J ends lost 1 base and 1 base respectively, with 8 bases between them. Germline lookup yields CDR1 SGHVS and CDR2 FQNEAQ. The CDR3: CASSLGTVSYNEQFF. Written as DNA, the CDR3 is TGTGCCAGCAGCTTAGGGACAGTTTCCTACAATGAGCAGTTCTTC.

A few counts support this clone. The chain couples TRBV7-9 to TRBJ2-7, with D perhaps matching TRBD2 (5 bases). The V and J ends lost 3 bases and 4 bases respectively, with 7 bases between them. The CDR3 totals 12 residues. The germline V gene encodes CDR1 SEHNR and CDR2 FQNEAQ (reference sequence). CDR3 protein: CASSFGVYEQYF. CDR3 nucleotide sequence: TGTGCCAGCAGCTTCGGGGTTTACGAGCAGTACTTC.

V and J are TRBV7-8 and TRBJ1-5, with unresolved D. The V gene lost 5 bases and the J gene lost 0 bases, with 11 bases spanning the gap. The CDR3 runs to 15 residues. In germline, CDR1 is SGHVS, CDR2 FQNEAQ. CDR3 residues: CASSVLRDSNQPQHF. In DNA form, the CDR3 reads TGTGCCAGCAGCGTACTACGGGATAGCAATCAGCCCCAGCATTTT.

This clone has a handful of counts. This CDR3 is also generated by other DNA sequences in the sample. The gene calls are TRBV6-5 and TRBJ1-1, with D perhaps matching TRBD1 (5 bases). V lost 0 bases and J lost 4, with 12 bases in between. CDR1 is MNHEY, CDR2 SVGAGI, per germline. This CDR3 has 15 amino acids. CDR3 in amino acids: CASSYSKWGGTEAFF. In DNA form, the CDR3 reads TGTGCCAGCAGTTACTCGAAATGGGGGGGCACTGAAGCTTTCTTT.

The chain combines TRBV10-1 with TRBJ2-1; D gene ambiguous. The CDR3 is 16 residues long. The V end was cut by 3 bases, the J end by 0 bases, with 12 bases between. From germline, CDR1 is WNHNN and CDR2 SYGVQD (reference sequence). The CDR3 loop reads CASSELTSSSYNEQFF. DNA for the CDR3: TGCGCCAGCAGTGAACTGACAAGTAGCTCCTACAATGAGCAGTTCTTC.

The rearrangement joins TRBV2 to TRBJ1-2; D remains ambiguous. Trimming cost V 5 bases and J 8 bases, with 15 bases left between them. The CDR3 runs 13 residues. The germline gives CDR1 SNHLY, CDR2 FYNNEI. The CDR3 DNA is TGTGCCAGCAGTACCGGGTCTTCGGGGGGCTACACCTTC. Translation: CASSTGSSGGYTF.

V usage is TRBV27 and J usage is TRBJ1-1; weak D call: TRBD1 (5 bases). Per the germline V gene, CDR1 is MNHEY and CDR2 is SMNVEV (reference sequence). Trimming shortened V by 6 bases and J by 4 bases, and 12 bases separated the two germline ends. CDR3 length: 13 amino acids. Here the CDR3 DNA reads TGTGCCAGCAGGACCGACAGACTCACTGAAGCTTTCTTT. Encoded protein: CASRTDRLTEAFF.